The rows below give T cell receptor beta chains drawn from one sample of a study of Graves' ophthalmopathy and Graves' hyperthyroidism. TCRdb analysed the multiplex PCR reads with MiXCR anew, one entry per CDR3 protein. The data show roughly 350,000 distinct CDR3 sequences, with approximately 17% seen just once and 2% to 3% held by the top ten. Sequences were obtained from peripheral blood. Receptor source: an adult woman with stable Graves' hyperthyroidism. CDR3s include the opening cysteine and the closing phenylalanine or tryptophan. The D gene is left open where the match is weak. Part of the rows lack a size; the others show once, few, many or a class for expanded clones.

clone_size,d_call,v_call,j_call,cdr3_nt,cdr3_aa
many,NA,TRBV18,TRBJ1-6,TGTGCCAGCTCACCGTCTCTGGGTTCGAATAATTCACCCCTCCACTTT,CASSPSLGSNNSPLHF
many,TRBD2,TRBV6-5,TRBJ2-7,TGTGCCAGCAGTTACGCGGGAGGGTACGAGCAGTACTTC,CASSYAGGYEQYF
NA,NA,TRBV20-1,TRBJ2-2,TGCAGTGCTCATTCCCCATCCGGGGAGCTGTTTTTT,CSAHSPSGELFF
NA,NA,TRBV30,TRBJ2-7,TGTGCCTGGAGTGACAGGGCCTACGAGCAGTACTTC,CAWSDRAYEQYF
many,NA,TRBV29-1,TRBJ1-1,TGCAGCGTTGCTTCCCAGGAGAACACTGAAGCTTTCTTT,CSVASQENTEAFF
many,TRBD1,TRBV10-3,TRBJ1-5,TGTGCCATCAGTGAGGACAGGGTGGGCAATCAGCCCCAGCATTTT,CAISEDRVGNQPQHF
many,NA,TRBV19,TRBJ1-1,TGTGCCAGTAGTATGATCCGGGGCACTGAAGCTTTCTTT,CASSMIRGTEAFF
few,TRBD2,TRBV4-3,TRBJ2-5,TGCGCCAGCAGCCGCGGACTAGCGGTAGAGACCCAGTACTTC,CASSRGLAVETQYF
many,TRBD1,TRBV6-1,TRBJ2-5,TGTGCCAGCAGTGTCGACAGGGGGCATTCAGAGACCCAGTACTTC,CASSVDRGHSETQYF
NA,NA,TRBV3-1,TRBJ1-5,TGTGCCAGCAGCGATATCTATAGCAATCAGCCCCAGCATTTT,CASSDIYSNQPQHF
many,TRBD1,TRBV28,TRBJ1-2,TGTGCCAGCAGATCCGGGACAGCGAATGGCTACACCTTC,CASRSGTANGYTF
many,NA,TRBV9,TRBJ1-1,TGTGCCAGCAGCCCTGGGGGAATTATGAACACTGAAGCTTTCTTT,CASSPGGIMNTEAFF
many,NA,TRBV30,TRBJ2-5,TGTGCCTGGAGTGGTCGACATCCTGAGGGTATGGAGACCCAGTACTTC,CAWSGRHPEGMETQYF
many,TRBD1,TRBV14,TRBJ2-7,TGTGCCAGCAGCCAAGCCGGACAGGGTAACTACGAGCAGTACTTC,CASSQAGQGNYEQYF
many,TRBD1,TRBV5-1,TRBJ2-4,TGCGCCAGCAGCCCGGAGGGGACAGGGGTTTTCTCGGCCAAAAACATTCAGTACTTC,CASSPEGTGVFSAKNIQYF
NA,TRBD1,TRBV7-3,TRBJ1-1,TGTGCCAGCAGCCGAACCCAAGACAGGGGGCATGCTTTCTTT,CASSRTQDRGHAFF
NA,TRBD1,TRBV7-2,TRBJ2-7,TGTGCCAGCAGCTCCCGGGACAGGTACTACGAGCAGTACTTC,CASSSRDRYYEQYF
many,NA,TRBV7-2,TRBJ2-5,TGTGCCAGCAGCTCGGAAGAGACCCAGTACTTC,CASSSEETQYF
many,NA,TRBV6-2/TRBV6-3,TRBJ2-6,TGTGCCAGCAGTCTCATGAGAGGGAGGACTTTCTCTGGGGCCAACGTCCTGACTTTC,CASSLMRGRTFSGANVLTF
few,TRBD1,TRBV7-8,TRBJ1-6,TGTGCCAGCAGCTCTAGCCCAGGACAGGGAGGAAATTCACCCCTCCACTTT,CASSSSPGQGGNSPLHF
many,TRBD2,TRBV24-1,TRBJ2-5,TGTGCCACCAGTGACCCGGGGACTAGCGAGCAAGAGACCCAGTACTTC,CATSDPGTSEQETQYF
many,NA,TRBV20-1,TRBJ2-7,TGCAGTGTTGCCAGCAGCCCCTACGAGCAGTACTTC,CSVASSPYEQYF
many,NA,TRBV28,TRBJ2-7,TGTGCCAGCAGAGGGTGGGGCGGAGCCTACGAGCAGTACTTC,CASRGWGGAYEQYF
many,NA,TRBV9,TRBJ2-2,TGTGCCAGCAGCGGGGCCGGGGCGGCGAACACCGGGGAGCTGTTTTTT,CASSGAGAANTGELFF
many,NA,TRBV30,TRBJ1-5,TGTGCCTCCGGGACATACGGTAATCAGCCCCAGCATTTT,CASGTYGNQPQHF
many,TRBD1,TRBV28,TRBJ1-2,TGTGCCAGCAGACCGGGACAGGGGTATGGCTACACCTTC,CASRPGQGYGYTF
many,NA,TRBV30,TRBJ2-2,TGTGCCTGGAGTCCGGGGTCCGGGGAGCTGTTTTTT,CAWSPGSGELFF
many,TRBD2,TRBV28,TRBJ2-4,TGTGCCAGCAGATTGGGTGGACTAGCGGGTTTAGCCAAAAACATTAAGTACTTC,CASRLGGLAGLAKNIKYF
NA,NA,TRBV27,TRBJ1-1,TGTGCCAGCAGTTTCAGAGTCTCAACTGAAGCTTTCTTT,CASSFRVSTEAFF
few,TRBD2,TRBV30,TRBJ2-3,TGTGCCGGCACTAGCGGGGGCACAGATACGCAGTATTTT,CAGTSGGTDTQYF
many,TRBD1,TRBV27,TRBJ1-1,TGTGCCAGCAGTAGCGCCGGGACAGGTCTTTCCGCTGAAGCTTTCTTT,CASSSAGTGLSAEAFF
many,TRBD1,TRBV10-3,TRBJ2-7,TGTGCCATCAGTGAACAGGGGCAGCAGTACTTC,CAISEQGQQYF
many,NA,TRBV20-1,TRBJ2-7,TGCAGTGCTCAGAAGACAGGAGGTTCCTACGAGCAGTACTTC,CSAQKTGGSYEQYF
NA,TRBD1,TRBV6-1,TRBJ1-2,TGTGCCAGCAGTGACCGGGACAGGTGGATTGATGGCTACACCTTC,CASSDRDRWIDGYTF
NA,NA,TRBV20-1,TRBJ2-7,TGCAGTGCTAATCCTCTGGTCGGACCACAAATCTTCGAGCAGTACTTC,CSANPLVGPQIFEQYF
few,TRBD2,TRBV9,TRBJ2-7,TGTGCCAGCAGCCCCCAGATAGCGGGAGAGACCTACGAGCAGTACTTC,CASSPQIAGETYEQYF
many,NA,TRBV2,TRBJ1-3,TGTGCCAGCAGTGAAGCAGGCGGAGGGTCCCTACGGTTTTCTGGAAACACCATATATTTT,CASSEAGGGSLRFSGNTIYF
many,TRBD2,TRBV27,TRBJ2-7,TGTGCCAGCAGTGTGGGGACTAGCATCGACGAGCAGTACTTC,CASSVGTSIDEQYF
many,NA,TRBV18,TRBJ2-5,TGTGCCAGCTCACCGTCAGGTATCAGCCAAGAGACCCAGTACTTC,CASSPSGISQETQYF
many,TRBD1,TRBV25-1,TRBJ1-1,TGTGCCAGCAGGGATCCGGGACAGGGTAATACTGAAGCTTTCTTT,CASRDPGQGNTEAFF
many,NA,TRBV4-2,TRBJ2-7,TGTGCCAGCAGCCAGTCCAGCGACGGTTTCCCTACCTACGAGCAGTACTTC,CASSQSSDGFPTYEQYF
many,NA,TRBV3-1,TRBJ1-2,TGTGCCAGCAGTCCGACGGACGGGCTTAACTTC,CASSPTDGLNF
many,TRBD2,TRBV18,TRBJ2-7,TGTGCCAGCTCACCGTGGGAGGGCCCCTACGAGCAGTACTTC,CASSPWEGPYEQYF
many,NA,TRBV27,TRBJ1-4,TGTGCCAGCAGTTTTTCTCTTCCTCGGGCAGGGGAAAAACTGTTTTTT,CASSFSLPRAGEKLFF
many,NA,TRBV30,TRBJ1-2,TGTGCCTGGAGCAAGGGCAGATATGGCTACACCTTC,CAWSKGRYGYTF
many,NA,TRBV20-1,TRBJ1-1,TGCAGTGCTAGAGAAGCAAAACCGAGTTTGAACACTGAAGCTTTCTTT,CSAREAKPSLNTEAFF
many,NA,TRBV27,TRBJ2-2,TGTGCCAGCAGTTTACTAACCGGGGAGCTGTTTTTT,CASSLLTGELFF
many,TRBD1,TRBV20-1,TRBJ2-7,TGCAGTGCCCCGGACAGGGTGGGCGAGCAGTACTTC,CSAPDRVGEQYF
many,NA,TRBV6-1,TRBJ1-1,TGTGCCAGCAGCCCCGACATAACCAACACTGAAGCTTTCTTT,CASSPDITNTEAFF
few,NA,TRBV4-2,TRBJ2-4,TGTGCCAGCAGCCAAGATCCGGTTGGGCTCGTTACGGGAAACATTCAGTACTTC,CASSQDPVGLVTGNIQYF
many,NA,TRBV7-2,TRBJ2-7,TGTGCCAGCAGCCAACGACCTTCAGGCCGGAGCTCCTACGAGCAGTACTTC,CASSQRPSGRSSYEQYF
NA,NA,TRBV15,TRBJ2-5,TGTGCCACCAGCGGGAGAAGCGGGGAGACCCAGTACTTC,CATSGRSGETQYF
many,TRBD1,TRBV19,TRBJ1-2,TGTGCCAGTAGTCGAACAGGGGAAGCTAACTATGGCTACACCTTC,CASSRTGEANYGYTF
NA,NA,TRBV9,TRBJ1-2,TGTGCCAGCAGCCCCGATGGGGGGGAAGGCTACACCTTC,CASSPDGGEGYTF
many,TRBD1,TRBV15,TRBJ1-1,TGTGCCACCAGCAGAGACGGGAGACAGGGGAACACTGAAGCTTTCTTT,CATSRDGRQGNTEAFF
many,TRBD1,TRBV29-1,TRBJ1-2,TGCAGCGTTGGGGCCCCGGACAGGGCCCGCGGCTACACCTTC,CSVGAPDRARGYTF
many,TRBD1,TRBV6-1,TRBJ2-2,TGTGCCAGCAAGACAGGGCGGGACACCGGGGAGCTGTTTTTT,CASKTGRDTGELFF
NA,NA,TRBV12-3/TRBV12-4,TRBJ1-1,TGTGCCAGCAGTGCGGGACGGACTTACACTGAAGCTTTCTTT,CASSAGRTYTEAFF
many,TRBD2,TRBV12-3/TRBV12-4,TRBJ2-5,TGTGCCAGCAGTTTATGGGGGGGAGGGGAGACCCAGTACTTC,CASSLWGGGETQYF